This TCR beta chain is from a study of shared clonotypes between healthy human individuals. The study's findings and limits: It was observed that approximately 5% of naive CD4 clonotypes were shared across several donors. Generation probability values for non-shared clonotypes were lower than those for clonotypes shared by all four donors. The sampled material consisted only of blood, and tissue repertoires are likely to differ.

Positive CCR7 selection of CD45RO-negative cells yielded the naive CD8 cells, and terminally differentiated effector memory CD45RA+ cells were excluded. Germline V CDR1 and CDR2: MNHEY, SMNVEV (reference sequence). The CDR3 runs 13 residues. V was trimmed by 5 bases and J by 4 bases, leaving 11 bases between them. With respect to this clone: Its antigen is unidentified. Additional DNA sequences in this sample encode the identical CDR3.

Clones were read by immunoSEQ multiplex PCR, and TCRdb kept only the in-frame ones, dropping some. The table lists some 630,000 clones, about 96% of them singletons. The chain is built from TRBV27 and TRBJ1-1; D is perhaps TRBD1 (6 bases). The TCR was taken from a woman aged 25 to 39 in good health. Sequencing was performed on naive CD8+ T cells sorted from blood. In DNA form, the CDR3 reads TGTGCCAGCAGTACCGGACAGACCACTGAAGCTTTCTTT. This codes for CASSTGQTTEAFF.